This T cell receptor (beta chain) was found in a study of blood T cell repertoires in COVID-19. Looking at the study overall: COVID-19 samples, acute and convalescent, were from the United States, Italy and Spain. Nucleic acid was either cDNA or gDNA, and it came from T cells, B-cell-depleted T cells, or PBMCs.

The germline CDR1 and CDR2 sequences are MNHEY and SMNVEV (reference sequence). Trimming removed 2 bases at V and 0 bases at J, with 7 bases between. The CDR3 has 14 amino acids. In the authors' workflow: Amplification with reference gene primers provided the estimates of nucleated cell counts. Sequencing was performed with immunoSEQ multiplex PCR; in TCRdb, only in-frame clones are kept and a portion is missing. That table supplies the V and J calls and clone size; D and trimming were determined from the DNA. The sample has some 250,000 clones, about 80% seen once. With respect to this clone: Distinct nucleotide sequences in the sample also encode this CDR3.

The sequencing sample was made of peripheral blood. The rearrangement uses TRBV27 and TRBJ1-1; D may be TRBD1 (5 bases). The clonotype comes from a woman older than 75 with acute or convalescent COVID-19. The CDR3 coding sequence is TGTGCCAGCAGTTTAAGGGGTATGAACACTGAAGCTTTCTTT. Protein product: CASSLRGMNTEAFF.